This T cell receptor (beta chain) appears in the sequencing data of a study of T cell repertoires in ileal Crohn's disease. V lost 6 bases and J lost 0, with 9 bases in between. CDR3 length equals 13 residues. Per germline, CDR1 PRHDT and CDR2 FYEKMQ (reference sequence). TCRdb's copy holds only in-frame clones and misses some; the assay was immunoSEQ multiplex PCR. The profile shows approximately 12,000 clones, roughly 72% of them singletons. Sequenced sample: ileal tissue. This TCR was sampled from an adult with Crohn's disease. This chain connects TRBV13 to TRBJ2-7; TRBD1 is a possible D gene (5 bases). CDR3 DNA sequence: TGTGCCAGCAGGACAGTGGACTCCTACGAGCAGTACTTC. This codes for CASRTVDSYEQYF. The full variable domain, rest sourced from reference TRBV13 and TRBJ2-7, is AAGVIQSPRHLIKEKRETATLKCYPIPRHDTVYWYQQGPGQDPQFLISFYEKMQSDKGSIPDRFSAQQFSDYHSELNMSSLELGDSALYFCASRTVDSYEQYFGPGTRLTVT.